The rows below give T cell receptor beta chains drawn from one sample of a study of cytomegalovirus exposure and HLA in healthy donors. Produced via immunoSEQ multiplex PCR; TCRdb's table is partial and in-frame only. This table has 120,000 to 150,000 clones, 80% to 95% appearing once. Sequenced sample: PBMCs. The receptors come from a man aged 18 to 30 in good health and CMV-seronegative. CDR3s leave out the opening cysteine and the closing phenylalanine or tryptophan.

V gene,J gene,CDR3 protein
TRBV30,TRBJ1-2,ASTYRDRIVGYT
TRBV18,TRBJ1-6,ASSPEQPGQGGSPLH
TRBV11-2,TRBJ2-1,ASSRGLAGQHEQF
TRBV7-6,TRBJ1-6,ASSGVRGFGSPLH
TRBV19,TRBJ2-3,ASTISGGRGDTQY
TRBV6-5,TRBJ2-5,ASSYSTSGGQETQY
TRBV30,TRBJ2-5,ALQTGSGEETQY
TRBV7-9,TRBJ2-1,ASSLAGTGTTQF
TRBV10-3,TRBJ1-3,AISEPGVGTTIY
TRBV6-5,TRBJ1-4,ASSKQGFGEKLF
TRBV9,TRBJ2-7,ASSPGDRTYEQY
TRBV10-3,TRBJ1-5,AISPSGQPQH
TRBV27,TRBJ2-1,ASSLSSVPYNEQF
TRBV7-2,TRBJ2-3,ASREAGGPPDTQY
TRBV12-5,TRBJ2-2,ASGPQTGELF
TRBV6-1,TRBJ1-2,ASSQGPNYGYT
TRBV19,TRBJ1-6,ASSIQERNSPLH
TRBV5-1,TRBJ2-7,ASSSGTPSYEQY
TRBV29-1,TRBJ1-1,SVELSMNTEAF
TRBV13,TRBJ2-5,ASSPEPGQGTQETQY
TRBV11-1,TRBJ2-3,ASSSSGGTDTQY
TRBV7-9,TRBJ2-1,ASMHPSGRANEQF
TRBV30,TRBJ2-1,AWSVARNFRGPNEQF
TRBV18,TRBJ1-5,ASSPRRGPFSSSNQPQH
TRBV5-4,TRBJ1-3,ASSSTQGGGNTIY
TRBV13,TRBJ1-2,ASSLGQGYYGYT
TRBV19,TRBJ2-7,ASSRQRYYEQY
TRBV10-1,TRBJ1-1,ASRGQGTEAF
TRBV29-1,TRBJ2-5,SVESGQGPRQETQY
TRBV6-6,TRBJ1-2,ASSPDRVRIT
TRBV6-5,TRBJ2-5,ASRQSQETQY
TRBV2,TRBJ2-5,ASTGARGGRVQETQY
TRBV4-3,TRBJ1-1,ASSQDSARVVNTEAF
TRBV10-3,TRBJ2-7,AINQGETYEQY
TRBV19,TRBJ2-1,ASSQQGGVGQF
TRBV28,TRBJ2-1,ASSPSGGGYNEQF
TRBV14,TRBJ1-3,ASSQVASGNTIY
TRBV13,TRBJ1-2,ASSLGQGHNYGYT
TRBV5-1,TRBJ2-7,ASSLTSGVSSYEQY